In its sample, the clone carrying this T cell receptor (beta chain) was seen a few times. Its antigen is unidentified. CDR1 and CDR2 from the germline V gene are ENHRY and SYGVKD. This CDR3 contains 13 residues. Trimming pared 4 bases from V and 7 bases from J, leaving 13 bases between. This sample stems from a study of OX40 agonist ivuxolimab in advanced cancers. Whole-study findings and limits: The study found that CD8+ T cells averaged more expanded clones than CD4+.

Repertoires were generated with immunoSEQ multiplex PCR, while TCRdb's copy carries only in-frame clones and drops some. The repertoire holds approximately 68,000 clones, with 85% to 90% as singletons. Sequencing used CD4+ or CD8+ T cells sorted from blood, obtained in a trial of the OX40 agonist ivuxolimab. The source of this sequence is an adult with an advanced solid tumor such as melanoma, head and neck, liver or kidney cancer. The V call is TRBV10-3, the J call TRBJ1-1, with unresolved D. As DNA, the CDR3 is TGTGCCATCAGTGTTGCGGGGAACGGTGAAGCTTTCTTT. It translates to CAISVAGNGEAFF.